Detailed here is one TCR beta chain. The sample is drawn from a study of shared clonotypes between healthy human individuals. About the research overall: Each donor contributed plates that comprised three CD4 naive, three CD4 memory, two CD8 naive and one CD8 memory.

The table came from immunoSEQ multiplex PCR; TCRdb's copy has only in-frame clones and leaves some out. The profile shows some 1 million clones, roughly 80% of them singletons. Researchers partitioned CD4+ cells into CD45RA+ naive and CD45RA-negative memory subsets. The CDR3 totals 11 residues. The ends were cut back, 0 bases at V and 4 bases at J, with 3 bases in the middle. CDR1 and CDR2 from the germline V gene are GTSNPN and SVGIG (reference sequence). V and J are TRBV30 and TRBJ1-1; D not certain. The sequence was obtained from a man between 18 and 35 years old in good health. The source material was memory CD4+ T cells sorted from blood. The sample's subset: CD45RA-negative fraction. The CDR3: CAWSVSTEAFF. The CDR3 coding sequence is TGTGCCTGGAGTGTAAGCACTGAAGCTTTCTTT.